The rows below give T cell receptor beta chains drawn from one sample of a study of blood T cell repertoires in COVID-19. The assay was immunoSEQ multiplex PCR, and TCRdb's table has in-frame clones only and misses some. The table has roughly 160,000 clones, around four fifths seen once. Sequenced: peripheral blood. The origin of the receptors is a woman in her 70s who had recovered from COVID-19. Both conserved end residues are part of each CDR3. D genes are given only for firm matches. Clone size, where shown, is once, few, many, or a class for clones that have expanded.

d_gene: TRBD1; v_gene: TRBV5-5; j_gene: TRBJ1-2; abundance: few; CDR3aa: CASSLGQGAFGYTF; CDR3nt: TGTGCCAGCAGCTTGGGACAGGGGGCGTTTGGCTACACCTTC
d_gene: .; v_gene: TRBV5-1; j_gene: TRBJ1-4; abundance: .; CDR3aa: CASSLVAGLNEKLFF; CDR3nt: TGCGCCAGCAGCTTGGTTGCGGGCCTGAATGAAAAACTGTTTTTT
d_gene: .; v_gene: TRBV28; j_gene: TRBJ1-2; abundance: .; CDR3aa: CASSLSNYGYTF; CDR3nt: TGTGCCAGCAGCCTCTCTAACTATGGCTACACCTTC
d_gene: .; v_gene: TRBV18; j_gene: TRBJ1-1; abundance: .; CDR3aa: CASSPRSGGTEAFF; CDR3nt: TGTGCCAGCTCACCCCGGTCGGGAGGCACTGAAGCTTTCTTT
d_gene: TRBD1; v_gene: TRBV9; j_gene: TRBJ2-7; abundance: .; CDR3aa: CASSVGGQGASSYEQYF; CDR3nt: TGTGCCAGCAGCGTAGGGGGACAGGGGGCGAGCTCCTACGAGCAGTACTTC
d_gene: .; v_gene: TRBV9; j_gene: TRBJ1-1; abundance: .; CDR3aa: CASSPSAGTYSFF; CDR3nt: TGTGCCAGCAGCCCCTCGGCAGGGACATATTCTTTCTTT
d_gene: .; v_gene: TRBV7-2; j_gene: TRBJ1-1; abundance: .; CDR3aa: CASSFTGTEAFF; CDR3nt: TGTGCCAGCAGCTTCACCGGGACAGAAGCTTTCTTT
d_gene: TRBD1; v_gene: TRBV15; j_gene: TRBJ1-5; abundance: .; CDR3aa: CATSSPDRGHQPQHF; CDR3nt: TGTGCCACCAGCAGTCCTGACAGGGGGCATCAGCCCCAGCATTTT
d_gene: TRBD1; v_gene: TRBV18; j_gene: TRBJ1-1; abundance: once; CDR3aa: CASSPRTGGQGTEAFF; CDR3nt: TGTGCCAGCTCACCAAGGACAGGGGGCCAGGGCACTGAAGCTTTCTTT
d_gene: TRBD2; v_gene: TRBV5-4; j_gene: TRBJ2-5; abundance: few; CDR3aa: CASSPPGASGRLQETQYF; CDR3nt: TGTGCCAGCAGCCCCCCTGGGGCTAGCGGGCGCCTCCAAGAGACCCAGTACTTC
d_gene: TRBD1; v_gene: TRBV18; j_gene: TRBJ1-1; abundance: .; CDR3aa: CASYRDRPMNTEAFF; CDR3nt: TGTGCCAGTTACCGGGACAGACCTATGAACACTGAAGCTTTCTTT
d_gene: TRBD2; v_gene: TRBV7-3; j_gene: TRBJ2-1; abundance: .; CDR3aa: CASSLKAGSYNEQFF; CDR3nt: TGTGCCAGCAGCTTGAAAGCGGGGAGCTACAATGAGCAGTTCTTC
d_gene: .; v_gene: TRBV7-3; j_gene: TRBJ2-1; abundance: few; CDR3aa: CASSLTNAGEQFF; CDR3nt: TGTGCCAGCAGCTTAACCAATGCGGGTGAGCAGTTCTTC
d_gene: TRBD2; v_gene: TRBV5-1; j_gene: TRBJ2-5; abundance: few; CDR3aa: CASSRGSGAQETQYF; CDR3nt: TGCGCCAGCAGCCGGGGGAGCGGGGCCCAAGAGACCCAGTACTTC
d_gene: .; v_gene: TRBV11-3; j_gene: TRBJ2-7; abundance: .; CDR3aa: CASSLSRARDEQYF; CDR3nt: TGTGCCAGCAGCCTAAGCAGGGCTCGCGACGAGCAGTACTTC
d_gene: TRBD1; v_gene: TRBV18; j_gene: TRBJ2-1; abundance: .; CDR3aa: CASSPPVRTGPRDEQFF; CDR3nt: TGTGCCAGCTCACCCCCGGTGCGGACAGGGCCGAGGGATGAGCAGTTCTTC
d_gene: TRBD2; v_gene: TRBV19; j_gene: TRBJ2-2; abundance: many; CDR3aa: CASSRLALTNTGELFF; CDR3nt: TGTGCCAGTAGCCGACTAGCCCTGACGAACACCGGGGAGCTGTTTTTT
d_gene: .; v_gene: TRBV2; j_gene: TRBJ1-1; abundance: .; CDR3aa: CASRGGYEMNTEAFF; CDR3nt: TGTGCCAGCCGGGGGGGCTACGAAATGAACACTGAAGCTTTCTTT
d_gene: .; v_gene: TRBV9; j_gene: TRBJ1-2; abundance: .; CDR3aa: CASTVGGRNYGYTF; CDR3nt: TGTGCCAGCACCGTAGGGGGGCGGAACTATGGCTACACCTTC